This T cell receptor (beta chain) came from a study of shared T cell receptors in the human thymus. The J segment lost 3 bases and the V segment lost 0 bases, leaving 10 bases of the junction unmatched. The CDR3 contains 17 residues. Germline CDR1 and CDR2: SGHAT and FQNNGV. Measured with immunoSEQ multiplex PCR; TCRdb has only the in-frame clones, and not every one. Of under 700,000 clones in the sample, more than 75% were seen once. In addition, the sample was reused for a study of human thymus T cells. That work contributes: Use of V and J genes seemed skewed within the thymic and blood repertoires.

Specimen: thymocytes. The source of this sequence is a boy in the first two years of life with a congenital heart defect. This rearrangement joins TRBV11-2 to TRBJ1-2, with 7 nucleotides matching TRBD1. CDR3 sequence: CASSLDPARDSDYGYTF. CDR3 coding DNA: TGTGCCAGCAGCTTAGATCCCGCCCGGGACAGCGACTATGGCTACACCTTC.